The 20 T cell receptor beta chains below were found in one sample sequenced in a study of PD-1 blockade in classical Hodgkin lymphoma. The table came from immunoSEQ multiplex PCR; TCRdb's copy has only in-frame clones and leaves some out. Among fewer than 14,000 clones listed, around 74% were seen once. Time point defined: cycle 4 day 1 (C4D1), after less than seven weeks of nivolumab. In every patient, relapse followed autologous stem cell transplantation, while exposure to brentuximab vedotin differed. Magnetic negative selection of thawed PBMCs was the method by which CD4+ T cells were purified. This sample comprised CD4+ T cells from blood, obtained before the fourth cycle of nivolumab. These receptors were taken from a human donor with classical Hodgkin lymphoma.

The chain carries TRBV7-2 and TRBJ1-1; D possibly corresponds to TRBD1 (5 bases). V was trimmed by 6 bases and J by 5 bases, leaving 16 bases between them. Germline-derived CDR1 and CDR2 are SGHTA and FQGNSA. This CDR3 region has 14 residues. CDR3 coding DNA: TGTGCCAGCAGGACAGCGGGGGACCGGACTGAAGCTTTCTTT. It codes for CASRTAGDRTEAFF.

This clone occurred a few times. The chain uses TRBV27 and TRBJ1-2; D gene unclear. CDR1 is MNHEY and CDR2 is SMNVEV in the germline V gene (reference sequence). Trimming took 4 bases from V and 7 from J, leaving 10 bases between them. The CDR3 is 12 amino acids. The DNA of the CDR3 is TGTGCCAGCAGTTCTTCCCCGAGTGGCTACACCTTC. This encodes CASSSSPSGYTF.

The chain couples TRBV11-2 to TRBJ1-1; TRBD1 matches at 9 bases. Losses at the gene ends were 2 bases for V and 3 bases for J; bases not matched to a gene: 4. The CDR3 spans 15 residues. In germline, CDR1 is SGHAT, CDR2 FQNNGV. The CDR3 spells CASSLRGTGYTEAFF. The CDR3 bases are TGTGCCAGCAGCTTAAGAGGGACAGGGTACACTGAAGCTTTCTTT.

J is TRBJ2-1 and V is TRBV14; 11 nucleotides agree with TRBD2. Germline loops: CDR1 SGHDN, CDR2 FVKESK. Losses at the gene ends were 4 bases for V and 7 bases for J; bases not matched to a gene: 3. There are 14 residues in the CDR3. The CDR3: CASSLIAGGNEQFF. Here the CDR3 DNA reads TGTGCCAGCAGCCTCATAGCGGGAGGGAATGAGCAGTTCTTC.

In this sample, this clone turned up a few times. The chain recombines TRBV11-3 with TRBJ2-2; TRBD1 might be the D (6 bases). V gave up 4 bases and J gave up 2 bases, with 8 bases separating them. The CDR3 extends over 14 amino acids. CDR1 SGHNT and CDR2 YENEEA come from the germline V gene. The DNA of the CDR3 is TGTGCCAGCAGCTCGGACAGCAACACCGGGGAGCTGTTTTTT. The encoded protein is CASSSDSNTGELFF.

The chain joins TRBV9 to TRBJ2-7; D possibly corresponds to TRBD1 (6 bases). The CDR3 covers 15 residues. Trimming removed 1 base at V and 2 bases at J, with 13 bases between. Germline assignment: CDR1 SGDLS and CDR2 YYNGEE. Written as DNA, the CDR3 is TGTGCCAGCAGCGTATCGGCCGGGACAACCTACGAGCAGTACTTC. The encoded protein is CASSVSAGTTYEQYF.

The sample holds a few counts of this clone. The chain joins TRBV11-3 to TRBJ2-1, with D possibly being TRBD2 (6 bases). The V gene lost 5 bases and the J gene lost 4 bases, with 9 bases spanning the gap. The CDR3 is made up of 13 amino acids. Germline CDR1 SGHNT, CDR2 YENEEA. Here the CDR3 DNA reads TGTGCCAGCAGCCGCGGGGAATACAATGAGCAGTTCTTC. Amino acids: CASSRGEYNEQFF. The entire variable domain, with the rest obtained from reference TRBV11-3 and TRBJ2-1, is as follows: EAGVVQSPRYKIIEKKQPVAFWCNPISGHNTLYWYLQNLGQGPELLIRYENEEAVDDSQLPKDRFSAERLKGVDSTLKIQPAELGDSAVYLCASSRGEYNEQFFGPGTRLTVL.

The chain couples TRBV2 to TRBJ2-1; 11 nucleotides align to TRBD2. The junction had 8 bases not matched to a gene; V was cut back by 6 bases and J by 4 bases. The CDR3 spans 16 residues. CDR1 and CDR2 (germline): SNHLY, FYNNEI. The CDR3, as DNA: TGTGCCAGCAGCACCACTAGCGGGAGATCATACAATGAGCAGTTCTTC. It yields the protein CASSTTSGRSYNEQFF.

The chain couples TRBV6-5 to TRBJ2-7, with 10 bases fitting TRBD2. Germline V lookup: CDR1 MNHEY, CDR2 SVGAGI. The CDR3 is made up of 14 amino acids. Unmatched junction bases numbered 7, after V lost 5 bases and J lost 6 bases. Written as DNA, the CDR3 is TGTGCCAGCAGTATCAGCGGGAGGGCTAGCGAGCAGTACTTC. It is translated as CASSISGRASEQYF.

The chain recombines TRBV28 with TRBJ1-2, with D maybe TRBD1 (5 bases). V was clipped by 3 bases and J by 1 base, with 12 bases between them. Germline CDR1 and CDR2: MDHEN and SYDVKM. The CDR3 is made up of 15 amino acids. Here the CDR3 DNA reads TGTGCCAGCAGTTTTCAAACAGGCCTTAACTATGGCTACACCTTC. Translated: CASSFQTGLNYGYTF.

The chain is built from TRBV6-1 and TRBJ1-6, with D perhaps TRBD1 (6 bases). CDR3 length: 13 amino acids. From germline, CDR1 is MNHNS and CDR2 SASEGT. Trimming pared 7 bases from V and 9 bases from J, leaving 13 bases between. In DNA form, the CDR3 reads TGTGCCAGCACCGGGACACTCTCTTCACCCCTCCACTTT. This translates into CASTGTLSSPLHF.

The chain has TRBV6-1 and TRBJ2-7; D is possibly TRBD1 or TRBD2 (5 bases each). CDR3 length: 13 residues. Trimming pared 8 bases from V and 0 bases from J, leaving 11 bases between. CDR1 and CDR2 from the germline V gene are MNHNS and SASEGT. The CDR3 DNA is TGTGCCAGCTCCGGGACGCTCTCCTACGAGCAGTACTTC. It encodes CASSGTLSYEQYF.

This chain uses TRBV2 with TRBJ2-2, with D uncertain. CDR1 and CDR2 from the germline V gene are SNHLY and FYNNEI. The CDR3 consists of 15 residues. V lost 6 bases and J lost 2, with 13 bases in between. CDR3 region: CASRPSRVNTGELFF. DNA of the CDR3: TGTGCCAGCAGACCTTCCCGGGTTAACACCGGGGAGCTGTTTTTT.

The chain joins TRBV5-6 to TRBJ2-7, with 9 bases that match TRBD2. Germline loops: CDR1 SGHDT, CDR2 YYEEEE. The V and J ends lost 3 bases and 3 bases, in that order; junction bases with no gene match: 13. CDR3 length: 17 amino acids. As DNA, the CDR3 is TGTGCCAGCAGCTCCTCGGGAGCGGGAGGTTTCGGCTACGAGCAGTACTTC. Translation: CASSSSGAGGFGYEQYF.

The chain carries TRBV5-4 and TRBJ2-1, with 11 nucleotides matching TRBD2. Unmatched junction bases numbered 3, after V lost 0 bases and J lost 4 bases. CDR3 length: 16 amino acids. Germline V lookup: CDR1 SGHNT, CDR2 YYREEE (reference sequence). CDR3 region: CASSLALAGGYNEQFF. The CDR3 DNA reads as TGTGCCAGCAGCTTGGCCCTAGCGGGAGGATACAATGAGCAGTTCTTC. Combining the CDR3 with reference TRBV5-4 and TRBJ2-1 gives the whole variable domain ETGVTQSPTHLIKTRGQQVTLRCSSQSGHNTVSWYQQALGQGPQFIFQYYREEENGRGNFPPRFSGLQFPNYSSELNVNALELDDSALYLCASSLALAGGYNEQFFGPGTRLTVL.

The chain carries TRBV4-1 and TRBJ2-5, with D hard to call. The V end lost 2 bases, the J end lost 3 bases, and 10 bases lay between the germline ends. The CDR3 is 14 residues long. CDR1 is MGHRA, CDR2 YSYEKL, per germline. The CDR3 loop is CASSQFWQEETQYF. Here the CDR3 DNA reads TGCGCCAGCAGCCAATTCTGGCAGGAAGAGACCCAGTACTTC.

The table lists this clone with a few counts. The gene calls are TRBV7-2 and TRBJ2-1; the match to TRBD2 covers 7 bases. CDR3 length: 16 residues. Germline CDR1 is SGHTA and CDR2 is FQGNSA. Trimming took 1 base from V and 2 from J; bases not matched to a gene: 5. CDR3 sequence: CASSLGPSGTYNEQFF. The CDR3 DNA is TGTGCCAGCAGCTTAGGTCCTAGCGGAACCTACAATGAGCAGTTCTTC.

This chain links TRBV2 with TRBJ2-6; D is undetermined. Trimming took 5 bases from V and 2 from J, leaving 10 bases between them. The CDR3 extends over 15 amino acids. CDR1 is SNHLY, CDR2 FYNNEI, per germline. For the CDR3, the DNA is TGTGCCAGCAGTCCGACAAATGCTGGGGCCAACGTCCTGACTTTC. Translating it yields CASSPTNAGANVLTF.

This clone showed up just once. The chain combines TRBV6-5 with TRBJ2-1; tentative D call: TRBD1 (6 bases). V gave up 6 bases and J gave up 8 bases, with 17 bases separating them. CDR1 MNHEY and CDR2 SVGAGI come from the germline V gene. The length of the CDR3 is 14 residues. The CDR3 region is CASSNRDTDDEQFF. CDR3 in DNA: TGTGCCAGCAGCAACCGGGACACAGACGATGAGCAGTTCTTC.

The chain employs TRBV7-2 and TRBJ2-7, with D possibly matching TRBD2 (5 bases). This CDR3 comprises 13 residues. Germline CDR1 SGHTA, CDR2 FQGNSA. V lost 1 base, J lost 7 bases, and 11 bases lay in between. This CDR3 reads CASSLGAGWEQYF. Here the CDR3 DNA reads TGTGCCAGCAGCTTAGGTGCGGGCTGGGAGCAGTACTTC.